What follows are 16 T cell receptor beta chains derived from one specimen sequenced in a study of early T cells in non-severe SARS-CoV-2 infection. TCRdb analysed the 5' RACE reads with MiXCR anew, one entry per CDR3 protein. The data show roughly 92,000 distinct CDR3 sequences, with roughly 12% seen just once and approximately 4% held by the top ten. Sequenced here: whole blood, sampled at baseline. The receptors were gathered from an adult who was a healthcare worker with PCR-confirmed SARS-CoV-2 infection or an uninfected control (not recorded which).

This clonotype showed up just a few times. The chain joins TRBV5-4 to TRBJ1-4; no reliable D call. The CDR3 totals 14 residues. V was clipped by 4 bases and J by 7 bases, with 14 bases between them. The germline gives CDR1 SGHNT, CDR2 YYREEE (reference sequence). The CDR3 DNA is TGTGCCAGCAGCGGGAGTCGGGATGGTGAAAAACTGTTTTTT. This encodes CASSGSRDGEKLFF.

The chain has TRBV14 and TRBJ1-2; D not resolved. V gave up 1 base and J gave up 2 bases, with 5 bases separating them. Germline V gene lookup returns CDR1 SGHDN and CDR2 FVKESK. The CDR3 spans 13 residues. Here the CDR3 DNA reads TGTGCCAGCAGCCAAGTATGGAACTATGGCTACACCTTC. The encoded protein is CASSQVWNYGYTF. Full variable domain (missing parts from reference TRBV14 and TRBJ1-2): EAGVTQFPSHSVIEKGQTVTLRCDPISGHDNLYWYRRVMGKEIKFLLHFVKESKQDESGMPNNRFLAERTGGTYSTLKVQPAELEDSGVYFCASSQVWNYGYTFGSGTRLTVV.

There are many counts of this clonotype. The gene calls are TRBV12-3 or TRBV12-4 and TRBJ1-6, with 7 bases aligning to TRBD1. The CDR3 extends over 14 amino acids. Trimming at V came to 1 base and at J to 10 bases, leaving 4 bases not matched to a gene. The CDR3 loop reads CASSLEGARSPLHF. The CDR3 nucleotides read TGTGCCAGCAGTTTAGAGGGGGCAAGGTCACCCCTCCACTTT.

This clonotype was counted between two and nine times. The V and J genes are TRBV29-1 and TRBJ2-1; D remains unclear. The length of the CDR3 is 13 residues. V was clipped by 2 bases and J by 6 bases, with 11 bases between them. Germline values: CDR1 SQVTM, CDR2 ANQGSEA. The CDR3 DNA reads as TGCAGCGTTGAAAACGTCAACATCAATGAGCAGTTCTTC. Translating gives CSVENVNINEQFF.

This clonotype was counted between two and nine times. CDR3 sequence: CASSRGGGAGATDTQYF. The CDR3 DNA is TGTGCCAGCAGCCGAGGCGGGGGCGCCGGGGCGACAGATACGCAGTATTTT. V and J are TRBV7-2 and TRBJ2-3; TRBD2 might be the D (7 bases). The CDR3 is 17 amino acids. V dropped 5 bases and J dropped 3 bases, with 21 bases sitting between them. Germline V gives CDR1 SGHTA, CDR2 FQGNSA. The complete variable domain, with remaining parts taken from reference TRBV7-2 and TRBJ2-3, reads GAGVSQSPSNKVTEKGKDVELRCDPISGHTALYWYRQSLGQGLEFLIYFQGNSAPDKSGLPSDRFSAERTGGSVSTLTIQRTQQEDSAVYLCASSRGGGAGATDTQYFGPGTRLTVL.

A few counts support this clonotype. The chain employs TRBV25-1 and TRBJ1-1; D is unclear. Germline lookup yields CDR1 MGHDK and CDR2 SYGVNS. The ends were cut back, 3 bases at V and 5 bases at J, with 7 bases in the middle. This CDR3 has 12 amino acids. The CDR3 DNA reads TGTGCCAGCAGTGAGCTTTCGACTGAAGCTTTCTTT. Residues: CASSELSTEAFF.

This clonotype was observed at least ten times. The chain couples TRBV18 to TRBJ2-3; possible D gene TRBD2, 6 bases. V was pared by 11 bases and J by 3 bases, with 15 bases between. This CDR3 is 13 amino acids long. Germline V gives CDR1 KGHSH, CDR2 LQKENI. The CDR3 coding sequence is TGTGCCTGCGCTAGCGTCGGAACAGATACGCAGTATTTT. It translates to CACASVGTDTQYF. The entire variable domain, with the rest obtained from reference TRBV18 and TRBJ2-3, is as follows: NAGVMQNPRHLVRRRGQEARLRCSPMKGHSHVYWYRQLPEEGLKFMVYLQKENIIDESGMPKERFSAEFPKEGPSILRIQQVVRGDSAAYFCACASVGTDTQYFGPGTRLTVL.

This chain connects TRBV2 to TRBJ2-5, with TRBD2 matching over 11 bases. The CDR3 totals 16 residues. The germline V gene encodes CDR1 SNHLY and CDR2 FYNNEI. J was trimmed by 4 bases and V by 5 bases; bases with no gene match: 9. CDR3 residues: CASSPYPLAGVETQYF. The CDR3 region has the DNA TGTGCCAGCAGTCCGTATCCACTAGCGGGAGTAGAGACCCAGTACTTC.

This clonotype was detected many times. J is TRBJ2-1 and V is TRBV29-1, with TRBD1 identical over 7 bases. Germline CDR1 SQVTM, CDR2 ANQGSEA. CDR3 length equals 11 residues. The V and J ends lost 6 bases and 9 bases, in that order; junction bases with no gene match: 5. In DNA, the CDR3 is TGCAGCGTATCAACAGGGGTTGAGCAGTTCTTC. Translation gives CSVSTGVEQFF.

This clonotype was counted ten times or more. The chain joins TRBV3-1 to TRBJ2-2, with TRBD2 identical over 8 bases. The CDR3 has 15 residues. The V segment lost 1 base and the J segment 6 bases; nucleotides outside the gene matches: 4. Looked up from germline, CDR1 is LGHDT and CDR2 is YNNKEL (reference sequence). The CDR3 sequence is CASSQVGLVSGELFF. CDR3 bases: TGTGCCAGCAGCCAAGTGGGACTAGTATCCGGGGAGCTGTTTTTT.

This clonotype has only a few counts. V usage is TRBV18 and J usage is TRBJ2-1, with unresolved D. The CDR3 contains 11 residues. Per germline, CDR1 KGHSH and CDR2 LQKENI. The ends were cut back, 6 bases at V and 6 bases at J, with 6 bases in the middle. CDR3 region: CASSLFNEQFF. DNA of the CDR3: TGTGCCAGCTCCCTGTTCAATGAGCAGTTCTTC.

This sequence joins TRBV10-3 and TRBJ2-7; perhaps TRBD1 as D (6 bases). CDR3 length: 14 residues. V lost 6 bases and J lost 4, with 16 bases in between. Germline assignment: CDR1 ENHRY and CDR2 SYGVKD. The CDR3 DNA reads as TGTGCCATCAGAGACCGGGACATCACTTACGAGCAGTACTTC. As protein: CAIRDRDITYEQYF.

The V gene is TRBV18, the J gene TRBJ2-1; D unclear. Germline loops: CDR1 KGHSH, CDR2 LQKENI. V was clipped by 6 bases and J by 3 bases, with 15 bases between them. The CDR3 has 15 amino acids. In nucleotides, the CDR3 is TGTGCCAGCTCCCTTGGGTGGGATAGCTACAATGAGCAGTTCTTC. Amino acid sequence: CASSLGWDSYNEQFF.

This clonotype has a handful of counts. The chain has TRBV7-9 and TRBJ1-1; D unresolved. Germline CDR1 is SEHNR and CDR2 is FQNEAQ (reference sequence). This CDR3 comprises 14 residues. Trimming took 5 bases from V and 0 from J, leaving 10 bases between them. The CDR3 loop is CASSRSWMNTEAFF. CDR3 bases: TGTGCCAGCAGCCGGTCTTGGATGAACACTGAAGCTTTCTTT.

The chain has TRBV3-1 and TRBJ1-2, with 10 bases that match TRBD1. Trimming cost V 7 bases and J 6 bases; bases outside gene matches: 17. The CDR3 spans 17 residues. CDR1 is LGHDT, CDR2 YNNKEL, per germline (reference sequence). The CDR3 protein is CASTLRRGTGERNGYTF. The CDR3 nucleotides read TGTGCCAGCACCCTCCGACGCGGGACAGGGGAACGTAATGGCTACACCTTC.

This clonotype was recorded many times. In DNA form, the CDR3 reads TGTGCCACCAGACCGGGACAACCAGCCAAAAACATTCAGTACTTC. Encoded protein: CATRPGQPAKNIQYF. The chain has TRBV15 and TRBJ2-4; TRBD1 is a possible D gene (6 bases). The V end was cut by 6 bases, the J end by 0 bases, with 12 bases between. This CDR3 contains 15 residues. Germline CDR1 and CDR2: LNHNV and YYDKDF (reference sequence). The full variable domain, rest sourced from reference TRBV15 and TRBJ2-4, is DAMVIQNPRYQVTQFGKPVTLSCSQTLNHNVMYWYQQKSSQAPKLLFHYYDKDFNNEADTPDNFQSRRPNTSFCFLDIRSPGLGDTAMYLCATRPGQPAKNIQYFGAGTRLSVL.